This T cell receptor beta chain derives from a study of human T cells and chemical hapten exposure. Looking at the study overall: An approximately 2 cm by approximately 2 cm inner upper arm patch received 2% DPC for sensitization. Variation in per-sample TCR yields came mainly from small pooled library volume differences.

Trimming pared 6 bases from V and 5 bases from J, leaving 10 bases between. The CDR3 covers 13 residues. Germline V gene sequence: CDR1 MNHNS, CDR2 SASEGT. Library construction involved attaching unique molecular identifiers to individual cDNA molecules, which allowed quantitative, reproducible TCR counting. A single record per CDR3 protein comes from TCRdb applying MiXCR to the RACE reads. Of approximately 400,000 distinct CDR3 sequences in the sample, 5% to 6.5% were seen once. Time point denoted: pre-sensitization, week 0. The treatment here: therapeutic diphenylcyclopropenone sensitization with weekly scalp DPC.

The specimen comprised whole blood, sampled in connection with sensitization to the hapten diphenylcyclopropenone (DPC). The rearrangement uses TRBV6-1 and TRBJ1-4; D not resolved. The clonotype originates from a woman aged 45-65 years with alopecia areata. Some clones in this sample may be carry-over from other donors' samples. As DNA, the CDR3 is TGTGCCAGCAGCCCAGTCGCGAATGAAAAACTGTTTTTT. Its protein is CASSPVANEKLFF.